A single sample is the source of the 29 T cell receptor beta chains below, sequenced in a study of CD8 T cells in Susac syndrome. Random hexamers were used to reverse transcribe roughly 0.45 to 1 ug of RNA. TCRdb itself ran the immunoSEQ multiplex PCR reads through MiXCR, one entry per CDR3 protein. The sample includes over 130,000 distinct CDR3 sequences, approximately 95% of them seen just once. The specimen sequenced was CD4+ T cells from PBMCs. These receptors were collected from a human donor with multiple sclerosis.

V usage is TRBV27 and J usage is TRBJ2-7, with D possibly TRBD1 on 6 matching bases. The CDR3 covers 14 residues. Germline V CDR1 and CDR2: MNHEY, SMNVEV (reference sequence). Trimming cost V 4 bases and J 3 bases, with 13 bases left between them. The CDR3 protein is CASSSGTSFYEQYF. The DNA for the CDR3 is TGTGCCAGCAGTTCCGGGACATCTTTCTACGAGCAGTACTTC.

The CDR3 DNA is TGTGCCAGTGGCCATGGCCCGCCCCAGCATTTT. It translates to CASGHGPPQHF. This chain uses TRBV19 with TRBJ1-5; no clear D gene. The CDR3 has 11 amino acids. The germline V gene has CDR1 LNHDA and CDR2 SQIVND (reference sequence). V dropped 8 bases and J dropped 9 bases, with 11 bases sitting between them.

The V gene is TRBV11-2, the J gene TRBJ1-2; perhaps TRBD1 as D (5 bases). V lost 1 base and J lost 2, with 8 bases in between. This CDR3 has 14 residues. From germline, CDR1 is SGHAT and CDR2 FQNNGV. As DNA, the CDR3 is TGTGCCAGCAGCTTAGTTGACAGAAACTATGGCTACACCTTC. Its protein is CASSLVDRNYGYTF.

V is TRBV24-1 and J is TRBJ1-5; D unclear. The CDR3 totals 15 residues. CDR1 is KGHDR, CDR2 SFDVKD, per germline. V lost 8 bases and J 4 bases, leaving 17 bases between the germline ends. The CDR3 DNA sequence: TGTGCCACCACCCGATCACAGACAAGGAATCAGCCCCAGCATTTT. Its translation is CATTRSQTRNQPQHF.

The chain joins TRBV30 to TRBJ2-3; TRBD2 matches 14 bases. CDR1 GTSNPN and CDR2 SVGIG come from the germline V gene (reference sequence). Trimming took 3 bases from V and 5 from J; bases not matched to a gene: 4. This CDR3 contains 15 residues. CDR3 sequence: CAWSWTSGGQDTQYF. DNA for the CDR3: TGTGCCTGGAGCTGGACTAGCGGGGGGCAAGATACGCAGTATTTT. Looking up the rest from reference TRBV30 and TRBJ2-3 gives the full variable domain: SQTIHQWPATLVQPVGSPLSLECTVEGTSNPNLYWYRQAAGRGLQLLFYSVGIGQISSEVPQNLSASRPQDRQFILSSKKLLLSDSGFYLCAWSWTSGGQDTQYFGPGTRLTVL.

The chain links TRBV29-1 to TRBJ1-1; unclear D gene. V shed 0 bases and J shed 7 bases, with 18 bases lying between them. CDR3 length: 15 residues. CDR1 is SQVTM, CDR2 ANQGSEA, per germline. Here the CDR3 reads CSVEDGLGGGGEAFF. The CDR3 DNA reads as TGCAGCGTTGAAGATGGCTTGGGAGGAGGTGGTGAAGCTTTCTTT.

The chain employs TRBV19 and TRBJ2-3; no clear D gene. Germline CDR1 is LNHDA and CDR2 is SQIVND (reference sequence). The V gene lost 7 bases and the J gene lost 2 bases, with 10 bases spanning the gap. The CDR3 has 13 residues. The CDR3 spells CASNKGLTDTQYF. The CDR3 DNA follows: TGTGCCAGTAACAAGGGCCTCACAGATACGCAGTATTTT.

This sequence joins TRBV30 and TRBJ1-6; TRBD1 matches at 7 bases. CDR3 length: 13 residues. Germline V gene sequence: CDR1 GTSNPN, CDR2 SVGIG (reference sequence). Losses at the gene ends were 4 bases for V and 7 bases for J; bases not matched to a gene: 4. The DNA of the CDR3 is TGTGCCTGGACCAGGGGGGGGAATTCACCCCTCCACTTT. Translating gives CAWTRGGNSPLHF.

The V and J genes are TRBV9 and TRBJ2-2; the match to TRBD1 covers 10 bases. Germline CDR1 and CDR2: SGDLS and YYNGEE. Trimming at V came to 2 bases and at J to 6 bases, leaving 7 bases not matched to a gene. This CDR3 has 16 amino acids. CDR3 sequence: CASSVVTGGLPGELFF. The CDR3, as DNA: TGTGCCAGCAGCGTTGTGACAGGGGGCTTACCCGGGGAGCTGTTTTTT.

The rearrangement links TRBV20-1 to TRBJ1-1; 10 nucleotides match TRBD1. The CDR3 runs 18 residues. Germline V gene sequence: CDR1 DFQATT, CDR2 SNEGSKA (reference sequence). The V and J ends lost 3 bases and 1 base, in that order; junction bases with no gene match: 14. Here the CDR3 reads CSASRTTGGSWGNTEAFF. The CDR3 coding sequence is TGCAGTGCTAGCCGAACGACAGGGGGCTCGTGGGGGAACACTGAAGCTTTCTTT.

This clonotype was recorded once. This chain joins TRBV2 and TRBJ2-3, with D maybe TRBD1 (6 bases). V dropped 3 bases and J dropped 0 bases, with 10 bases sitting between them. The CDR3 is 15 residues long. Germline assignment: CDR1 SNHLY and CDR2 FYNNEI. For the CDR3, the DNA is TGTGCCAGCAGTGAGCAGGGGCCTAGCACAGATACGCAGTATTTT. It codes for CASSEQGPSTDTQYF.

The rearrangement links TRBV6-6 to TRBJ2-7; no clear D. Germline assignment: CDR1 MNHNY and CDR2 SVGAGI (reference sequence). The CDR3 sequence is 13 residues long. Trimming removed 2 bases from V and 3 bases from J, with 8 bases in between. The chain's CDR3 is CASSYGLRYEQYF. CDR3 bases: TGTGCCAGCAGTTACGGGCTCCGCTACGAGCAGTACTTC.

The J gene is TRBJ2-1, the V gene TRBV5-1; TRBD2 agrees at 7 bases. V trimming: 2 bases; J trimming: 3 bases; junction bases outside the gene matches: 5. This CDR3 spans 15 amino acids. Germline assignment: CDR1 SGHRS and CDR2 YFSETQ. CDR3 protein: CASSLAGQNYNEQFF. The CDR3 bases are TGCGCCAGCAGCTTAGCGGGGCAGAACTACAATGAGCAGTTCTTC.

This chain uses TRBV4-1 with TRBJ2-1; no clear D gene. CDR1 and CDR2 (germline): MGHRA, YSYEKL. With 1 base removed from V and 9 bases from J, the gap between germline ends came to 10 bases. The CDR3 is 13 residues long. The CDR3 loop is CASSQAELGEQFF. The CDR3 DNA reads TGCGCCAGCAGCCAAGCCGAACTGGGTGAGCAGTTCTTC.

V usage is TRBV29-1 and J usage is TRBJ1-1; tentatively, D is TRBD1 (5 bases). The CDR3 has 13 amino acids. Germline V gene data show CDR1 as SQVTM and CDR2 as ANQGSEA. V was shortened by 4 bases and J by 2 bases, with 11 bases between the two germline ends. The CDR3 sequence is CSVGYGGNTEAFF. The CDR3 coding sequence is TGCAGCGTTGGGTATGGGGGAAACACTGAAGCTTTCTTT.

This sequence joins TRBV28 and TRBJ2-7; 8 bases are a match to TRBD2. The CDR3 covers 14 residues. CDR1 is MDHEN and CDR2 is SYDVKM in the germline V gene. V lost 6 bases and J lost 2; bases outside the gene matches: 6. The CDR3 DNA follows: TGTGCCAGCAGACGGGAGGGAGGCGCCTACGAGCAGTACTTC. Amino acids: CASRREGGAYEQYF.

This sequence joins TRBV29-1 and TRBJ2-1; D is uncertain. The CDR3 length is 11 residues. Between the trimmed V and J ends, which lost 7 bases and 7 bases, there was a span of 11 bases. Germline lookup yields CDR1 SQVTM and CDR2 ANQGSEA. In nucleotides, the CDR3 is TGCAGCGCGGTCAGTGGGAATGAGCAGTTCTTC. Its protein is CSAVSGNEQFF.

The chain uses TRBV12-3 or TRBV12-4 and TRBJ1-5; D remains unclear. V shed 4 bases and J shed 5 bases, with 9 bases lying between them. CDR3 length: 13 residues. The CDR3 sequence: CASSSGRYQPQHF. DNA of the CDR3: TGTGCCAGCAGTTCTGGCCGTTATCAGCCCCAGCATTTT.

The chain has TRBV7-2 and TRBJ1-2; D may be TRBD1 (6 bases). This CDR3 is built from 14 residues. V dropped 2 bases and J dropped 8 bases, with 15 bases sitting between them. Germline CDR1 and CDR2: SGHTA and FQGNSA. This CDR3 is CASSLLGGTTGYTF. Written as DNA, the CDR3 is TGTGCCAGCAGCTTATTGGGGGGCACTACGGGCTACACCTTC.

The rearrangement uses TRBV7-3 and TRBJ2-3; D is tentatively TRBD1 or TRBD2 (5 bases each). The V gene's germline CDR1 is SGHTA and CDR2 FQGTGA. This CDR3 region has 14 residues. V dropped 5 bases and J dropped 2 bases, with 11 bases sitting between them. The CDR3 here is CASSVGVFTDTQYF. The CDR3 DNA reads as TGTGCCAGCAGCGTGGGGGTATTCACAGATACGCAGTATTTT.

The chain is built from TRBV20-1 and TRBJ2-2, with D perhaps matching TRBD2 (5 bases). V was trimmed by 0 bases and J by 0 bases, leaving 17 bases between them. The germline CDR1 and CDR2 sequences are DFQATT and SNEGSKA (reference sequence). This CDR3 is built from 18 residues. CDR3 loop: CSARDRPSRNANTGELFF. The CDR3 nucleotides are TGCAGTGCTAGAGATAGGCCTAGCAGAAACGCGAACACCGGGGAGCTGTTTTTT.

V usage is TRBV20-1 and J usage is TRBJ1-2; a weak D match, TRBD1 (6 bases). Per the germline V gene, CDR1 is DFQATT and CDR2 is SNEGSKA (reference sequence). The CDR3 extends over 12 amino acids. Trimming stripped 3 bases from V and 4 bases from J, with 9 bases between. CDR3 coding DNA: TGCAGTGCTAGTGGACAGCTCTATGGCTACACCTTC. It specifies CSASGQLYGYTF.

The chain uses TRBV20-1 and TRBJ2-7; 12 positions match TRBD2. V lost 4 bases and J lost 6; bases outside the gene matches: 16. Per germline, CDR1 DFQATT and CDR2 SNEGSKA (reference sequence). The length of the CDR3 is 17 residues. The CDR3 spells CSAKRGLAGVKHPEQYF. Here the CDR3 DNA reads TGCAGTGCTAAGAGGGGACTAGCGGGTGTAAAGCATCCCGAGCAGTACTTC.

The DNA of the CDR3 is TGCGCCAGCAGCCCTTCGACAGAGCGTAGTGAGCAGTACTTC. Protein sequence: CASSPSTERSEQYF. The chain joins TRBV4-1 to TRBJ2-7, with D possibly TRBD1 on 5 matching bases. The V gene's germline CDR1 is MGHRA and CDR2 YSYEKL. The CDR3 length is 14 residues. Trimming stripped 4 bases from V and 7 bases from J, with 17 bases between.

V is TRBV6-1 and J is TRBJ2-1; D remains unclear. The V end was cut by 2 bases, the J end by 8 bases, with 7 bases between. The CDR3 is 12 residues long. The germline CDR1 and CDR2 sequences are MNHNS and SASEGT. CDR3 amino acids: CASSETAYEQFF. CDR3 nucleotide sequence: TGTGCCAGCAGTGAAACAGCTTATGAGCAGTTCTTC.

The rearrangement links TRBV12-3 or TRBV12-4 to TRBJ2-2; either TRBD1 or TRBD2 may supply D (7 bases each). V was clipped by 11 bases and J by 4 bases, with 23 bases between them. The CDR3 consists of 16 residues. The CDR3 reads CAARQGGERGTGELFF. The DNA for the CDR3 is TGTGCCGCACGCCAGGGGGGGGAACGAGGCACCGGGGAGCTGTTTTTT.

This clonotype appeared a single time. V usage is TRBV5-6 and J usage is TRBJ2-2; perhaps TRBD1 as D (6 bases). The germline V gene has CDR1 SGHDT and CDR2 YYEEEE. V was trimmed by 0 bases and J by 4 bases, leaving 22 bases between them. There are 19 residues in the CDR3. The CDR3 DNA sequence: TGTGCCAGCAGCTTGGAAAAAACTTTACAGGGAGTAGGCACCGGGGAGCTGTTTTTT. It specifies CASSLEKTLQGVGTGELFF.

The chain links TRBV20-1 to TRBJ2-5; TRBD1 is a possible D gene (5 bases). V was trimmed by 3 bases and J by 1 base, leaving 15 bases between them. The CDR3 runs to 15 residues. Germline lookup yields CDR1 DFQATT and CDR2 SNEGSKA (reference sequence). The CDR3 loop is CSASASSRVQETQYF. For the CDR3, the DNA is TGCAGTGCTAGCGCCAGCTCCAGGGTCCAAGAGACCCAGTACTTC.

The rearrangement uses TRBV20-1 and TRBJ2-3; D is perhaps TRBD2 (6 bases). Germline V CDR1 and CDR2: DFQATT, SNEGSKA (reference sequence). The CDR3 covers 15 residues. V lost 6 bases, J lost 0 bases, and 16 bases lay in between. Here the CDR3 DNA reads TGCAGTGCCCGGACTCTAGCGCCAAGCACAGATACGCAGTATTTT. The encoded protein is CSARTLAPSTDTQYF.